The clone carrying this T cell receptor (beta chain) occurred many times. Its antigen is unknown. CDR3 length: 18 residues. Germline V gene data show CDR1 as SGHAT and CDR2 as FQNNGV. V trimming: 4 bases; J trimming: 2 bases; junction bases outside the gene matches: 9. This specimen belongs to a study of T cells in Graves' hyperthyroidism and ophthalmopathy. Study-level points and caveats: Most clonotypes expanded in the thyroid (above 0.001) were also present in blood.

TCR beta CDR3 regions were amplified from RNA. Carried out on the TCR CDR3, a first-round RT-PCR used the HTBI primer set. TCRdb independently ran MiXCR on the multiplex PCR reads; one entry per CDR3 protein. Found here are some 620,000 distinct CDR3 sequences, 15% to 20% of them singletons; the top ten hold 3.8%. With a duration under 2 months, the hyperthyroidism was newly diagnosed in patients aged 18 to 65. Those patients with uncontrolled infection, other autoimmune disease, pregnancy or lactation were excluded. Extraction of PBMCs used roughly 9.3 ml of fresh peripheral blood. The source is a woman aged 30 to 39 with Graves' hyperthyroidism. Sequencing was done on a sample of blood. The chain uses TRBV11-2 and TRBJ2-2, with TRBD2 matching over 11 bases. The CDR3 DNA is TGTGCCAGCAGCTCACCTCTCAGACTAGCGGGAAACACCGGGGAGCTGTTTTTT. It yields the protein CASSSPLRLAGNTGELFF.